What follows are 11 T cell receptor beta chains derived from one specimen sequenced in a study of blood T cell repertoires in COVID-19. Assay: immunoSEQ multiplex PCR; the TCRdb copy retains only in-frame clones and omits some. The sample lists 300,000 to 350,000 clones; approximately 88% were seen once. Source material: PBMCs or T cells enriched from blood (not recorded which). The receptors derive from a man under 40 who had recovered from COVID-19.

The chain joins TRBV11-2 to TRBJ2-1; TRBD2 might be the D (5 bases). The CDR3 has 12 amino acids. The germline gives CDR1 SGHAT, CDR2 FQNNGV. Trimming pared 2 bases from V and 9 bases from J, leaving 8 bases between. This CDR3 reads CASSLQGGEQFF. The CDR3 DNA reads as TGTGCCAGCAGCTTACAAGGAGGTGAGCAGTTCTTC.

CDR3 loop: CASRRGDWNNEQFF. In nucleotides, the CDR3 is TGTGCCAGCAGAAGGGGCGATTGGAACAATGAGCAGTTCTTC. This chain joins TRBV2 and TRBJ2-1; D might be TRBD1 (5 bases). The germline CDR1 and CDR2 sequences are SNHLY and FYNNEI. The CDR3 is 14 residues long. The V and J ends lost 6 bases and 5 bases respectively, with 14 bases between them.

The chain is built from TRBV27 and TRBJ1-2; D gene uncertain. V lost 5 bases, J lost 2 bases, and 9 bases lay in between. This CDR3 is built from 13 residues. Germline CDR1 reads MNHEY; CDR2 reads SMNVEV (reference sequence). The CDR3 DNA is TGTGCCAGCAGTCTAACAGTGAACTATGGCTACACCTTC. Amino acids: CASSLTVNYGYTF.

V gene TRBV6-1 combines with J gene TRBJ1-1, with unresolved D. V was clipped by 2 bases and J by 6 bases, with 10 bases between them. Germline V gives CDR1 MNHNS, CDR2 SASEGT. This CDR3 comprises 13 residues. CDR3 loop: CASSEPPKAEAFF. The CDR3 nucleotides read TGTGCCAGCAGTGAACCTCCTAAAGCTGAAGCTTTCTTT.

This chain links TRBV5-1 with TRBJ2-3, with 9 bases matching TRBD2. CDR3 length: 15 residues. After removal of 0 bases from V and 4 bases from J, the junction contained 3 bases not matched to a gene. The germline CDR1 and CDR2 sequences are SGHRS and YFSETQ. CDR3 bases: TGCGCCAGCAGCTTGGGCGCGGGGGGGGCAGATACGCAGTATTTT. Translating gives CASSLGAGGADTQYF.

The V gene is TRBV6-2 or TRBV6-3, the J gene TRBJ2-1; 12 positions match TRBD2. The V and J ends lost 5 bases and 8 bases, in that order; junction bases with no gene match: 10. The CDR3 is made up of 16 amino acids. CDR1 is MNHEY, CDR2 SVGEGT, per germline. The CDR3 coding sequence is TGTGCCAGCAGTCGCACGACTAGCGGGGGAAGGGATGAGCAGTTCTTC. Translating gives CASSRTTSGGRDEQFF.

The rearrangement joins TRBV5-1 to TRBJ1-3; D may be TRBD1 (5 bases). Between the trimmed V and J ends, which lost 0 bases and 0 bases, there was a span of 13 bases. Looked up from germline, CDR1 is SGHRS and CDR2 is YFSETQ. The CDR3 has 17 amino acids. The CDR3 loop reads CASSLGSGLSSGNTIYF. Here the CDR3 DNA reads TGCGCCAGCAGCTTGGGGTCAGGGTTAAGCTCTGGAAACACCATATATTTT.

The gene calls are TRBV19 and TRBJ2-2; D is perhaps TRBD1 (6 bases). Germline-derived CDR1 and CDR2 are LNHDA and SQIVND (reference sequence). Trimming shortened V by 6 bases and J by 6 bases, and 14 bases separated the two germline ends. This CDR3 has 14 amino acids. DNA of the CDR3: TGTGCCAGTAGGCACCAGGGGTTCCCCGGGGAGCTGTTTTTT. Protein product: CASRHQGFPGELFF.

V is TRBV27 and J is TRBJ2-7; maybe TRBD2 (7 bases). The germline V gene encodes CDR1 MNHEY and CDR2 SMNVEV (reference sequence). The CDR3 is 16 amino acids. V gave up 3 bases and J gave up 0 bases, with 15 bases separating them. CDR3 sequence reads: CASSFSRGPSSYEQYF. The DNA for the CDR3 is TGTGCCAGCAGTTTTTCGCGGGGGCCCTCCTCCTACGAGCAGTACTTC.

This sequence joins TRBV28 and TRBJ2-1, with 8 nucleotides matching TRBD2. V was clipped by 4 bases and J by 6 bases; unmatched bases: 11. The CDR3 runs to 16 residues. CDR1 MDHEN and CDR2 SYDVKM come from the germline V gene. The CDR3 nucleotides read TGTGCCAGCAGTTACCTCGCGGGGGGCCTAACCAATGAGCAGTTCTTC. Amino acids: CASSYLAGGLTNEQFF.

This chain connects TRBV11-2 to TRBJ2-7; D remains ambiguous. V was clipped by 6 bases and J by 3 bases, with 6 bases between them. Germline V gene lookup returns CDR1 SGHAT and CDR2 FQNNGV. This CDR3 is 11 amino acids long. This chain's CDR3 is CASRQSYEQYF. CDR3 DNA sequence: TGTGCCAGCAGACAGAGCTACGAGCAGTACTTC.